This T cell receptor beta chain was sequenced during a study of shared clonotypes between healthy human individuals (dated by TCRdb to 2019 to 2021). A note on the overall study: A few men and two women, aged 18 to 49 years, made up the cohort. The study deeply sequenced blood TCR repertoires of five healthy adults to estimate repertoire size and the extent of clonotype sharing between individuals. Libraries were prepared and TCR repertoires were sequenced by different laboratories using diverse techniques, in order to increase sequencing depth and limit assay-specific biases. Each donor's leukapheresis produced roughly between about 0.8 and 10 billion PBMCs.

Here is what the overall study found, with its caveats: The small number of donors limited the genetic and exposure-history diversity represented. Based on pairwise subsampling, the degree of clonotype sharing among donors was expected to be affected by sequencing depth. Sampling was restricted to blood, and TCR repertoires in tissue are likely to differ from TCR repertoires in blood.

The donors were healthy, HIV-negative adults with no recently reported acute infections or vaccinations. All donors were Caucasian adults living in Nashville, Tennessee, USA. In the unsorted samples, 90 million to 100 million PBMCs were counted, and genomic DNA was extracted using the QIAamp DNA Blood Mini kit. Blood was obtained by leukapheresis, after which PBMCs were separated by Ficoll-Histopaque density gradient centrifugation and cryopreserved in liquid nitrogen vapor phase. This clone was counted once. Its antigen remains unidentified. There are no base qualities to consult, and no much larger clone falls within one base. TCR CDR3 regions were amplified from genomic DNA by multiplex PCR using the deep immunoSEQ assay. Extracted genomic DNA from each cell subset was spread evenly across all wells of several immunoSEQ 96-well plates, with each plate serving as a replicate. For unsorted PBMC, around 330 ng genomic DNA, equal to tens of thousands of T cell genomes, was loaded into each replicate PCR. Ten immunoSEQ deep assay plates were used to sequence unsorted PBMC genomic DNA. The purified libraries were quantified using a Qubit 3.0 fluorometer, sized with a Bioanalyzer 2100, and then quantified again using the KAPA Library Quantification kit. A separate single-read 150-cycle Illumina NextSeq 550 flow cell was used to sequence each immunoSEQ 96-well plate. The authors' pipeline ran thus. Because the immunoSEQ output included only junctional sequences and no quality scores, the filtering could not be the same as the filtering used for full-length reads. Sequences were annotated with PyIR, a Python wrapper for IgBLAST v1.9, using IMGT germline references to assign V/J genes and CDR3. Reads were filtered out if the reads had weak V/J assignments (E-value above 1e-6), no CDR3, stop codons, out-of-frame junctions, or ambiguous translated residues. V3J clonotypes were defined by identical inferred V gene, J gene, and CDR3 amino acid sequence. To compute the percentage overlap between repertoires, the number of shared unique clonotypes was divided by the size of the smaller repertoire. Repertoire richness was assessed with RTK rarefaction, the Chao1 estimator, and Recon v2.1 estimates of unobserved clonotypes. TCRdb holds this immuneACCESS table with in-frame rearrangements only. Some clones are missing; in checked studies, unresolved V genes explain under half, and the rest has no known cause. The V and J calls and clone size were taken over from that table, and D and trimming were inferred from the DNA. The sample includes more than 450,000 clones, with about four fifths observed a single time. 13% of the sample is in the top ten clones.

CDR1 and CDR2 are read off the germline V gene (reference sequence) as SGHNT and YYREEE. Trimming takes 0 bases off V and 8 bases off J; junction bases not matched to a gene: 4. Inclusive of the bounding cysteine and phenylalanine, the CDR3 is 13 residues long. Of all the DNA, just the CDR3 is kept, 39 bases in frame from base 1. Source material: PBMCs. This receptor chain uses TRBV5-4 and TRBJ1-2; the junction holds 7 bases that match TRBD1. This receptor was taken from a middle-aged woman in good health. Some clones in this sample may be carry-over from other donors' samples. The CDR3 here reads CASSLETGRGYTF. The nucleotide sequence is TGTGCCAGCAGCTTGGAGACAGGGCGCGGCTACACCTTC.